One T cell receptor beta chain is described in this entry. This entry comes from a study of OX40 agonist ivuxolimab in advanced cancers. If patients had autoimmune disease history or systemic immunosuppression, they were excluded. The protocol was immunoSEQ multiplex PCR, while the TCRdb copy is restricted to in-frame clones and leaves out a portion. Among about 70,000 clones listed, about 92% were seen once. CDR3 size: 16 residues. The V and J ends lost 6 bases and 2 bases, in that order; junction bases with no gene match: 9. The germline gives CDR1 LNHDA, CDR2 SQIVND (reference sequence). The sequences come from CD4+ or CD8+ T cells sorted from blood, collected in a trial of the OX40 agonist ivuxolimab. The source is an adult with an advanced solid tumor such as melanoma, head and neck, liver or kidney cancer. The V call is TRBV19, the J call TRBJ2-4; 8 nucleotides agree with TRBD2. The CDR3 protein is CASSNAGGGTKNIQYF. In DNA, the CDR3 is TGTGCCAGTAGCAATGCGGGAGGTGGGACCAAAAACATTCAGTACTTC.